The next 6 T cell receptor beta chains were all read from a single sample in a study of preoperative IRX-2 immunotherapy in early breast cancer. Documented treatment: preoperative locoregional IRX-2 cytokine immunotherapy. The data were produced by immunoSEQ multiplex PCR, yet TCRdb's version contains in-frame clones alone and is incomplete. The sample has about 1,000 clones; approximately 81% are singletons. Sequenced material: tumor tissue, taken before IRX-2 immunotherapy. All receptors derive from a human donor with breast cancer.

The DNA for the CDR3 is TGTGCCACCAGCAGAGATAAGAGGGTGTATCAGCCCCAGCATTTT. It yields the protein CATSRDKRVYQPQHF. The gene calls are TRBV15 and TRBJ1-5; D ambiguous. Germline CDR1 and CDR2: LNHNV and YYDKDF (reference sequence). V gave up 0 bases and J gave up 5 bases, with 11 bases separating them. The CDR3 is made up of 15 amino acids.

This chain joins TRBV15 and TRBJ1-6; D may be TRBD1 (6 bases). The ends were cut back, 5 bases at V and 8 bases at J, with 22 bases in the middle. Germline V gives CDR1 LNHNV, CDR2 YYDKDF (reference sequence). The CDR3 is 17 amino acids. CDR3 sequence: CATSGLRGMAVDSPLHF. The CDR3 DNA reads TGTGCCACCAGCGGACTAAGGGGGATGGCGGTCGATTCACCCCTCCACTTT.

The rearrangement joins TRBV25-1 to TRBJ1-2; weak D call: TRBD1 (5 bases). This CDR3 spans 13 amino acids. CDR1 and CDR2 (germline): MGHDK, SYGVNS. The V and J ends lost 3 bases and 7 bases respectively, with 12 bases between them. The CDR3 here is CASSDPGDRGYTF. DNA of the CDR3: TGTGCCAGCAGTGATCCGGGGGATCGTGGCTACACCTTC.

This chain uses TRBV30 with TRBJ2-2; weak D call: TRBD2 (6 bases). Germline CDR1 reads GTSNPN; CDR2 reads SVGIG (reference sequence). Trimming pared 0 bases from V and 5 bases from J, leaving 7 bases between. The CDR3 loop spans 13 amino acids. The CDR3 nucleotides are TGTGCCTGGAGTGTAGGGAGGACCGGGGAGCTGTTTTTT. This encodes CAWSVGRTGELFF.

The genes are TRBV6-8 and TRBJ2-5; D not resolved. V was trimmed by 3 bases and J by 2 bases, leaving 10 bases between them. The CDR3 is made up of 14 amino acids. Germline V gene data show CDR1 as MNHGY and CDR2 as SAAAGT. The CDR3 is CASSYTGPQETQYF. Written as DNA, the CDR3 is TGTGCCAGCAGTTATACTGGACCACAAGAGACCCAGTACTTC.

V is TRBV6-8 and J is TRBJ2-7; the match to TRBD1 covers 8 bases. Germline V gene sequence: CDR1 MNHGY, CDR2 SAAAGT. The CDR3 runs to 17 residues. Trimming cost V 6 bases and J 3 bases; bases outside gene matches: 16. CDR3 nucleotides: TGTGCCAGCAGGGACGCCACAGGGGGGCAGGGATTCTACGAGCAGTACTTC. Its protein product is CASRDATGGQGFYEQYF.